This T cell receptor beta chain was documented in a study of shared clonotypes between healthy human individuals. Assay: immunoSEQ multiplex PCR; the TCRdb copy retains only in-frame clones and omits some. The table records 470,000 or so clones, 81% of them present only once. The CDR3 is 14 residues long. Per the germline V gene, CDR1 is SGHRS and CDR2 is YFSETQ. Overall study results and limits: Clonotype sharing among donors, it was expected, would be affected by sequencing depth.

For genomic DNA, unsorted samples relied on about 90 million PBMCs. On this clone: The target antigen is unknown. A read error is likely here: a far larger clone is one base away. The sample holds other DNA sequences that translate to the same CDR3.

What was sequenced was PBMCs. The sequence came from a woman aged 40 to 49 in good health. Some clones in this sample may be carry-over from other donors' samples. This sequence joins TRBV5-1 and TRBJ1-2, with TRBD1 matching over 7 bases. CDR3 sequence: CASSPRDRNYGYTF. CDR3 nucleotide sequence: TGCGCTAGCAGCCCGCGGGACAGAAACTATGGCTACACCTTC.